The present entry profiles one TCR beta chain with its context. The RNA, roughly 0.45 to 1 ug, was put through reverse transcription using random hexamers. MiXCR was run by TCRdb on the immunoSEQ multiplex PCR reads, yielding one entry per CDR3 protein. The data show some 200,000 distinct CDR3 sequences, over 85% seen once. The CDR3 contains 14 residues. Trimming took off 4 bases at V and 3 bases at J, with 13 bases between the two ends. Germline lookup yields CDR1 MNHEY and CDR2 SVGAGI. This specimen belongs to a study of CD8 T cells in Susac syndrome. The rearrangement joins TRBV6-5 to TRBJ2-7; D gene uncertain. The sequenced material came from CD4+ T cells from PBMCs. The TCR was taken from a human donor in good health. CDR3 in DNA: TGTGCCAGCAGTTCTCCGACAAACTACTACGAGCAGTACTTC. Translating gives CASSSPTNYYEQYF.